Here is one T cell receptor beta chain with its context. Each donor who had ophthalmopathy showed moderate-to-severe activity, a CAS of ≥3, a NOSPECS of ≥4, and a duration under 3 months. The data stem from a study of Graves' ophthalmopathy and Graves' hyperthyroidism. Study overall: The collection of peripheral blood took place at initial diagnosis, before any treatment.

RNA transcripts yielded amplified TCR beta CDR3 regions. Second-round multiplex PCR came after first-round RT-PCR with HTBI primers. TCRdb re-derived calls from the multiplex PCR reads in MiXCR, one entry per CDR3 protein. The sample yields around 670,000 distinct CDR3 sequences, approximately 40% seen once. Sample: peripheral blood. This TCR derives from an adult man with Graves' ophthalmopathy.

The CDR3 DNA sequence: TGTGCCAGCAGTCTTTCCGGGACAGGGGTGAACGAGCAGTACTTC. Amino acids: CASSLSGTGVNEQYF. The chain has TRBV11-2 and TRBJ2-7; 10 bases map to TRBD1. J was trimmed by 5 bases and V by 6 bases; bases with no gene match: 10. Germline loops: CDR1 SGHAT, CDR2 FQNNGV. This CDR3 has 15 amino acids.